These 23 T cell receptor beta chains were all obtained from the same sample, sequenced in a study of shared clonotypes between healthy human individuals (dated by TCRdb to 2018 to 2021). The library relied on the immunoSEQ multiplex PCR assay. TCRdb re-hosts the immuneACCESS table, in-frame sequences only. Its copies lack some clones; in the studies checked, an unresolved V gene accounts for under half of them, and the cause for the rest is not known. The sample profile shows roughly 2.2 million clones; around 92% of them were found once. The ten biggest clones cover 0.37% of the sample. Sequenced: naive CD4+ T cells from PBMCs. The meaning of the sample's cell subset or site label: CD45RA+ positively selected. The origin of the receptors is a young man in good health. Some clones in this sample may be carry-over from other donors' samples.

This clone was seen only once. The genes are TRBV28 and TRBJ2-3; 12 bases line up with TRBD2. The germline V gene encodes CDR1 MDHEN and CDR2 SYDVKM. V trimming: 6 bases; J trimming: 2 bases; junction bases outside the gene matches: 15. The CDR3 consists of 19 residues. CDR3 residues: CASRLQFSTSGRSTDTQYF. The DNA for the CDR3 is TGTGCCAGCAGACTACAGTTTTCAACTAGCGGGAGGTCCACAGATACGCAGTATTTT.

V and J are TRBV11-3 and TRBJ2-7; D is unresolved. The CDR3 is made up of 15 amino acids. From germline, CDR1 is SGHNT and CDR2 YENEEA. The V and J ends lost 1 base and 2 bases respectively, with 12 bases between them. The CDR3 bases are TGTGCCAGCAGCTTAGGATTGGGCCGGGCCTACGAGCAGTACTTC. This gives the protein CASSLGLGRAYEQYF. Full variable domain (remainder filled in from reference TRBV11-3 and TRBJ2-7): EAGVVQSPRYKIIEKKQPVAFWCNPISGHNTLYWYLQNLGQGPELLIRYENEEAVDDSQLPKDRFSAERLKGVDSTLKIQPAELGDSAVYLCASSLGLGRAYEQYFGPGTRLTVT.

The J gene is TRBJ2-5, the V gene TRBV5-1; D might be TRBD2 (5 bases). Germline V gives CDR1 SGHRS, CDR2 YFSETQ. Trimming removed 0 bases at V and 5 bases at J, with 20 bases between. The CDR3 contains 17 residues. CDR3 sequence reads: CASSLAPGTPLWETQYF. As DNA, the CDR3 is TGCGCCAGCAGCTTGGCCCCGGGAACCCCGTTGTGGGAGACCCAGTACTTC.

The chain employs TRBV28 and TRBJ2-7; TRBD1 matches 7 bases. This CDR3 is 15 amino acids long. The ends lost 5 bases at V and 2 bases at J; junction bases unmatched: 9. Germline V gene data show CDR1 as MDHEN and CDR2 as SYDVKM. The CDR3 spells CASSPPTGRPYEQYF. As DNA, the CDR3 is TGTGCCAGCAGTCCCCCGACAGGGCGCCCCTACGAGCAGTACTTC.

This chain connects TRBV5-1 to TRBJ1-2, with a possible D match to TRBD1 (5 bases). Germline CDR1 and CDR2: SGHRS and YFSETQ. Trimming shortened V by 4 bases and J by 4 bases, and 20 bases separated the two germline ends. This CDR3 region has 16 residues. The CDR3 DNA reads as TGCGCCAGCAGCCCCTCGCAGGGTCAAGTTTTCTATGGCTACACCTTC. Amino acid sequence: CASSPSQGQVFYGYTF. Based on the CDR3 plus reference TRBV5-1 and TRBJ1-2, the full variable domain is KAGVTQTPRYLIKTRGQQVTLSCSPISGHRSVSWYQQTPGQGLQFLFEYFSETQRNKGNFPGRFSGRQFSNSRSEMNVSTLELGDSALYLCASSPSQGQVFYGYTFGSGTRLTVV.

For the CDR3, the DNA is TGTGCCAGCAGTGAAGCGGGACTAGCGGTCAGCAATGAGCAGTTCTTC. Protein sequence: CASSEAGLAVSNEQFF. The chain recombines TRBV6-1 with TRBJ2-1; 11 positions agree with TRBD2. V shed 0 bases, J shed 6 bases, and the junction held 4 bases outside the gene matches. Germline lookup yields CDR1 MNHNS and CDR2 SASEGT. The CDR3 runs 16 residues.

CDR3 sequence: CASSLARGAEQFF. As DNA, the CDR3 is TGTGCCAGCAGCTTAGCGCGGGGGGCTGAGCAGTTCTTC. The chain has TRBV7-2 and TRBJ2-1; TRBD2 aligns across 8 bases. Germline-derived CDR1 and CDR2 are SGHTA and FQGNSA. There are 13 residues in the CDR3. J lost 9 bases, V lost 0 bases, and 1 base had no gene match.

This clone was seen just once. The rearrangement uses TRBV19 and TRBJ2-5, with 8 bases that match TRBD1. CDR3 length: 15 amino acids. Per the germline V gene, CDR1 is LNHDA and CDR2 is SQIVND (reference sequence). Unmatched junction bases numbered 5, after V lost 4 bases and J lost 1 base. CDR3 in amino acids: CASSTQDRVQETQYF. CDR3 coding DNA: TGTGCCAGTAGTACCCAGGACAGGGTCCAAGAGACCCAGTACTTC.

The chain is built from TRBV6-1 and TRBJ1-1, with D maybe TRBD1 (5 bases). V lost 2 bases, J lost 0 bases, and 13 bases lay in between. The CDR3 sequence is 16 residues long. Germline V gene data show CDR1 as MNHNS and CDR2 as SASEGT. In DNA form, the CDR3 reads TGTGCCAGCAGTGAATGGCAGGGCCCGCTGAACACTGAAGCTTTCTTT. Residues: CASSEWQGPLNTEAFF.

This chain uses TRBV28 with TRBJ2-7; D is undetermined. Germline assignment: CDR1 MDHEN and CDR2 SYDVKM. The V end lost 10 bases, the J end lost 3 bases, and 16 bases lay between the germline ends. There are 13 residues in the CDR3. The CDR3: CAIRTSPSYEQYF. CDR3 coding DNA: TGTGCCATCCGGACCAGCCCGAGCTACGAGCAGTACTTC.

This sequence joins TRBV30 and TRBJ2-7; D is uncertain. CDR3 length: 11 amino acids. V dropped 2 bases and J dropped 4 bases, with 6 bases sitting between them. Germline V gives CDR1 GTSNPN, CDR2 SVGIG (reference sequence). This chain's CDR3 is CAWSRRYEQYF. The CDR3 nucleotides read TGTGCCTGGAGTCGCCGGTACGAGCAGTACTTC. The full variable domain, in which reference TRBV30 and TRBJ2-7 provide the parts outside the CDR3, is SQTIHQWPATLVQPVGSPLSLECTVEGTSNPNLYWYRQAAGRGLQLLFYSVGIGQISSEVPQNLSASRPQDRQFILSSKKLLLSDSGFYLCAWSRRYEQYFGPGTRLTVT.

In its sample, this clone was seen a few times. Additional DNA sequences in this sample encode the identical CDR3. V is TRBV11-2 and J is TRBJ1-1; D is perhaps TRBD1 (5 bases). V gave up 1 base and J gave up 5 bases, with 8 bases separating them. Germline V lookup: CDR1 SGHAT, CDR2 FQNNGV. This CDR3 comprises 13 residues. The CDR3 sequence is CASSLVGETEAFF. In DNA form, the CDR3 reads TGTGCCAGCAGCTTAGTAGGGGAAACTGAAGCTTTCTTT.

V and J are TRBV28 and TRBJ2-7, with D tentatively TRBD2 (6 bases). Germline CDR1 reads MDHEN; CDR2 reads SYDVKM. The CDR3 is 13 amino acids. V gave up 7 bases and J gave up 4 bases, with 14 bases separating them. CDR3: CASNPNGGYEQYF. Written as DNA, the CDR3 is TGTGCCAGCAACCCAAACGGGGGTTACGAGCAGTACTTC.

Worth noting for this clone: The junction differs from germline at one of its ends, possibly a read error. The rearrangement links TRBV2 to TRBJ2-7; 9 bases agree with TRBD1. CDR3 length: 18 residues. Germline CDR1 reads SNHLY; CDR2 reads FYNNEI. The CDR3 DNA reads TGTGCCAGCAGTGATCCGACAGGGGGAAGGGATCTCTCCTCCGAGCAGTACTTC. Translated, it gives CASSDPTGGRDLSSEQYF.

V is TRBV7-3 and J is TRBJ2-1, with 9 bases matching TRBD1. Losses at the gene ends were 4 bases for V and 4 bases for J; bases not matched to a gene: 5. Looked up from germline, CDR1 is SGHTA and CDR2 is FQGTGA. The CDR3 extends over 15 amino acids. The chain's CDR3 is CASSWDRAGYNEQFF. The CDR3 nucleotides are TGTGCCAGCAGCTGGGACAGGGCGGGATACAATGAGCAGTTCTTC.

The rearrangement joins TRBV9 to TRBJ2-2, with D perhaps matching TRBD2 (7 bases). Germline CDR1 is SGDLS and CDR2 is YYNGEE. Trimming took 7 bases from V and 7 from J, leaving 17 bases between them. The CDR3 consists of 14 residues. The CDR3 protein is CASSGGAHDGELFF. CDR3 coding DNA: TGTGCCAGCTCGGGGGGCGCCCACGACGGGGAGCTGTTTTTT.

V gene TRBV6-5 combines with J gene TRBJ2-5; D gene ambiguous. Trimming removed 3 bases from V and 1 base from J, with 9 bases in between. This CDR3 has 14 amino acids. From germline, CDR1 is MNHEY and CDR2 SVGAGI. The DNA for the CDR3 is TGTGCCAGCAGTTATGTGCAGACCCAAGAGACCCAGTACTTC. It is translated as CASSYVQTQETQYF.

This chain uses TRBV7-9 with TRBJ1-2; 7 bases match TRBD1. V shed 3 bases, J shed 4 bases, and the junction held 8 bases outside the gene matches. Germline CDR1 SEHNR, CDR2 FQNEAQ (reference sequence). This CDR3 is 15 amino acids long. As DNA, the CDR3 is TGTGCCAGCAGCTTTACTCAGACAGGGTCCTATGGCTACACCTTC. Translated: CASSFTQTGSYGYTF.

V usage is TRBV2 and J usage is TRBJ2-3; TRBD2 is a possible D gene (5 bases). CDR1 and CDR2 from the germline V gene are SNHLY and FYNNEI. The CDR3 has 15 amino acids. Trimming removed 1 base at V and 2 bases at J, with 10 bases between. The CDR3 sequence: CASSEVIGNTDTQYF. In DNA form, the CDR3 reads TGTGCCAGCAGTGAAGTAATCGGGAACACAGATACGCAGTATTTT.

The CDR3 nucleotides read TGTGCCAGCACGGGACGAGCAGGCACTGAAGCTTTCTTT. This codes for CASTGRAGTEAFF. The chain uses TRBV18 and TRBJ1-1; TRBD1 is a possible D gene (5 bases). CDR3 length: 13 amino acids. Germline CDR1 is KGHSH and CDR2 is LQKENI. Trimming pared 8 bases from V and 4 bases from J, leaving 14 bases between.

This chain connects TRBV5-1 to TRBJ2-2, with D maybe TRBD1 (6 bases). V was shortened by 5 bases and J by 4 bases, with 15 bases between the two germline ends. This CDR3 spans 15 amino acids. The germline V gene has CDR1 SGHRS and CDR2 YFSETQ. The CDR3 is CASRPQGLSTGELFF. CDR3 sequence (DNA): TGCGCCAGCAGACCTCAGGGGCTATCCACCGGGGAGCTGTTTTTT.

The genes are TRBV7-6 and TRBJ2-4; no clear D gene. CDR1 and CDR2 (germline): SGHVS, FNYEAQ. The germline V and J ends were trimmed by 2 bases and 0 bases, with 2 bases remaining between them. This CDR3 region has 13 residues. CDR3 region: CASSLQAKNIQYF. CDR3 nucleotide sequence: TGTGCCAGCAGCTTACAAGCCAAAAACATTCAGTACTTC.

The V gene is TRBV15, the J gene TRBJ2-7, with 7 bases fitting TRBD1. The CDR3 runs 14 residues. Germline CDR1 and CDR2: LNHNV and YYDKDF (reference sequence). The J segment lost 0 bases and the V segment lost 5 bases, leaving 4 bases of the junction unmatched. CDR3 region: CATSHTGVSYEQYF. The CDR3 nucleotides are TGTGCCACCAGCCATACAGGGGTCTCCTACGAGCAGTACTTC.